Listed below are T cell receptor beta chains from one sample, sequenced in a study of vaccination effects on CD4 cells after COVID-19. Using immunoSEQ multiplex PCR, the repertoire was profiled, and TCRdb retains in-frame clones only, with some absent. The sample carries tens of thousands of clones, about three quarters recorded once. Their target antigens are unknown. The sequenced sample was CD4+ T cells from PBMCs cultured with SARS-CoV-2 spike peptides, obtained before COVID-19 vaccination. Source of these receptors: a human donor who received a COVID-19 vaccine. The CDR3 runs from the conserved cysteine through the conserved F or W. Each record gives: J gene, D gene, clone size, V gene, CDR3 DNA, CDR3 protein. The D gene is left open where the match is weak. Clone size is not always given. Where it is, it says once, few, many or a class for expanded clones.

>TRBJ2-2|TRBD2|NA|TRBV19
TGTGCCAGTCACCGGGGACTAGCGGGAGGATGGGACACCGGGGAGCTGTTTTTT
CASHRGLAGGWDTGELFF
>TRBJ2-7|TRBD1|NA|TRBV18
TGTGCCAGCTCACCACCCGCCGACAGGGACGAGCAGTACTTC
CASSPPADRDEQYF
>TRBJ2-7|TRBD1|NA|TRBV4-1
TGCGCCAGCAGCCAAGGCATCAGGGACAGCTCCTACGAGCAGTACTTC
CASSQGIRDSSYEQYF
>TRBJ1-3|NA|NA|TRBV29-1
TGCAGCGTTGCACAGGGAAACACCATATATTTT
CSVAQGNTIYF
>TRBJ2-1|TRBD1|NA|TRBV6-6
TGTGCCAGCAGAGCCAGGGGGAATGAGCAGTTCTTC
CASRARGNEQFF
>TRBJ1-6|NA|NA|TRBV21-1
TGTGCCAGCAGCATTCGCCCGGGACAGGAATCACCCCTCCACTTT
CASSIRPGQESPLHF
>TRBJ1-2|TRBD1|NA|TRBV29-1
TGCAGCGTTGCGGACAGGGGCACCACTAACTATGGCTACACCTTC
CSVADRGTTNYGYTF
>TRBJ1-1|NA|NA|TRBV9
TGTGCCAGCAGCGTAGTGGGGGATACCCCTGAAGCTTTCTTT
CASSVVGDTPEAFF
>TRBJ1-2|NA|NA|TRBV19
TGTGCCAGTAGTATCCGGGGCGATAACTATGGCTACACCTTC
CASSIRGDNYGYTF
>TRBJ1-2|TRBD1|few|TRBV29-1
TGCAGCGTTGAAGAGGGACAGGGATACTATGGCTACACCTTC
CSVEEGQGYYGYTF
>TRBJ2-2|NA|NA|TRBV12-3/TRBV12-4
TGTGCCAGCAGCTTTGGGATCACCGGGGAGCTGTTTTTT
CASSFGITGELFF
>TRBJ1-1|NA|NA|TRBV2
TGTGCCAGCAGCGCAGGGGTTACTGAAGCTTTCTTT
CASSAGVTEAFF
>TRBJ2-1|NA|few|TRBV7-7
TGTGCCAGCAGCTTAGGAATCTTCAATGAGCAGTTCTTC
CASSLGIFNEQFF
>TRBJ2-5|TRBD1|NA|TRBV10-1
TGCGCCAGCAGTGGGGACAGGGGGCAAGAGACCCAGTACTTC
CASSGDRGQETQYF
>TRBJ2-3|NA|NA|TRBV7-2
TGTGCCAGCAGCTCCCGTGGGGCAGATACGCAGTATTTT
CASSSRGADTQYF
>TRBJ2-5|NA|NA|TRBV7-7
TGTGCCAGCAGTTCGGGCCGTTCGTGGCAAGAGACCCAGTACTTC
CASSSGRSWQETQYF
>TRBJ2-1|TRBD2|few|TRBV18
TGTGCCAGCTCACCACAGAGCGGGGATAATGAGCAGTTCTTC
CASSPQSGDNEQFF
>TRBJ1-5|NA|few|TRBV12-5
TGTGCTAGTGGTTTGTGGGAGAATCAGCCCCAGCATTTT
CASGLWENQPQHF
>TRBJ1-1|NA|few|TRBV10-1
TGCGCCAGTAGTGTGTCGAACACTGAAGCTTTCTTT
CASSVSNTEAFF
>TRBJ2-1|TRBD2|NA|TRBV3-1/TRBV3-2
TGTGCCAGCAGCCCATTCGGGGGGTCCTACAATGAGCAGTTCTTC
CASSPFGGSYNEQFF
>TRBJ1-4|TRBD1|NA|TRBV7-9
TGTGCCAGCAGCTCCACAGGGGGCAGAGAAAAACTGTTTTTT
CASSSTGGREKLFF
>TRBJ2-7|TRBD1|few|TRBV19
TGTGCCAGTAGTATCGGGACAGGGGACTACGAGCAGTACTTC
CASSIGTGDYEQYF
>TRBJ1-3|NA|NA|TRBV7-8
TGTGCCAGCAGCCCGCAGGGGCCCTCTGGAAACACCATATATTTT
CASSPQGPSGNTIYF
>TRBJ2-3|NA|NA|TRBV5-1
TGCGCCAGCAGCTTGGTTTCCCAGGACTGGCCAGATACGCAGTATTTT
CASSLVSQDWPDTQYF
>TRBJ1-2|NA|few|TRBV7-9
TGTGCCAGCAGCTTAGGAGTGGCGGGGTCCTATGGCTACACCTTC
CASSLGVAGSYGYTF
>TRBJ1-1|NA|NA|TRBV6-5
TGTGCCAGCAAAACTAGCTTCTGGGACACTGAAGCTTTCTTT
CASKTSFWDTEAFF
>TRBJ2-1|NA|NA|TRBV10-3
TGTGCAATCAAAGGGGTGAGCTCCTACAATGAGCAGTTCTTC
CAIKGVSSYNEQFF
>TRBJ2-1|TRBD1|NA|TRBV18
TGTGCCAGCTCACCACCAACGGGACAGGGAAACTCCTACAATGAGCAGTTCTTC
CASSPPTGQGNSYNEQFF
>TRBJ2-7|NA|NA|TRBV12-3/TRBV12-4
TGTGCCAGCAGAGCCAGGGGTGGGGAGCAGTACTTC
CASRARGGEQYF
>TRBJ2-2|NA|NA|TRBV10-2
TGCGCCAGCAGTGAGAGGGTCGGGAGAAGCGTAAACACCGGGGAGCTGTTTTTT
CASSERVGRSVNTGELFF
>TRBJ2-3|TRBD2|NA|TRBV2
TGTGCCAGCAGTGTAGCGGGAGGGGGGACAGATACGCAGTATTTT
CASSVAGGGTDTQYF
>TRBJ2-1|TRBD2|few|TRBV18
TGTGCCAGCTCACCTAGACTAGCGGGGGGGTACAATGAGCAGTTCTTC
CASSPRLAGGYNEQFF
>TRBJ2-1|NA|NA|TRBV10-3
TGTGCCATCAGTGGGCAGCTTGGGACCTACAATGAGCAGTTCTTC
CAISGQLGTYNEQFF
>TRBJ1-5|NA|NA|TRBV3-1/TRBV3-2
TGTGCCAGCAGCCTCAGGGAACAGCCCCAGCATTTT
CASSLREQPQHF
>TRBJ2-5|TRBD2|NA|TRBV9
TGTGCCAGCAGCGCCACTAGCGGTGGTGAGACCCAGTACTTC
CASSATSGGETQYF
>TRBJ1-3|TRBD1|few|TRBV18
TGTGCCAGCTCACCTCCGGGACAGGGAAACACCATATATTTT
CASSPPGQGNTIYF
>TRBJ1-1|NA|NA|TRBV5-1
TGCGCCAGCAGCTTGCCGGGGAACACTGAAGCTTTCTTT
CASSLPGNTEAFF
>TRBJ2-7|NA|once|TRBV19
TGTGCCAGTAGGTCAGGACCGGGGTACGAGCAGTACTTC
CASRSGPGYEQYF
>TRBJ2-3|NA|NA|TRBV9
TGTGCCAGCAGCCCCGCCCTGCGGGCGGGCACAGATACGCAGTATTTT
CASSPALRAGTDTQYF
>TRBJ2-7|TRBD2|NA|TRBV5-6
TGTGCCAGCAGCTTAAGGGTAGCGGGAGTGCGCACATACGAGCAGTACTTC
CASSLRVAGVRTYEQYF
>TRBJ1-1|NA|few|TRBV7-9
TGTGCCAGCAGCTTAGTAGGGAACACTGAAGCTTTCTTT
CASSLVGNTEAFF
>TRBJ1-2|NA|NA|TRBV20-1
TGCAGCATAACAGCTAACTATGGCTACACCTTC
CSITANYGYTF
>TRBJ1-4|NA|few|TRBV5-1
TGCGCCAGCAGCTTGGGTACAGGAGGAAGTAATGAAAAACTGTTTTTT
CASSLGTGGSNEKLFF
>TRBJ2-3|TRBD2|NA|TRBV14
TGTGCCAGCAGCCAAGCCGGCGGGGGGGCAAAAGATACGCAGTATTTT
CASSQAGGGAKDTQYF
>TRBJ1-2|NA|NA|TRBV9
TGTGCCAGCAGCCTCGACAGGAGTGGCTACACCTTC
CASSLDRSGYTF
>TRBJ2-1|TRBD2|NA|TRBV19
TGTGCCAGTAGTACTAGCGGGGGGGCCCTGGATGAGCAGTTCTTC
CASSTSGGALDEQFF
>TRBJ1-1|NA|NA|TRBV3-1/TRBV3-2
TGTGCCAGCAGCATATTCGGCATTGAAGCTTTCTTT
CASSIFGIEAFF
>TRBJ2-2|NA|NA|TRBV2
TGTGCCAAAGTAACCGGGGAGCTGTTTTTT
CAKVTGELFF
>TRBJ1-1|NA|NA|TRBV12-3/TRBV12-4
TGTGCCAGCAGTTTCGGGGGTTGGACTGAAGCTTTCTTT
CASSFGGWTEAFF
>TRBJ2-6|NA|NA|TRBV15
TGTGCCACCAGCAGACCCCTCGGAGGACCTGGGGCCAACGTCCTGACTTTC
CATSRPLGGPGANVLTF
>TRBJ2-2|NA|NA|TRBV10-1
TGCGCCAGCAGTGTGGCCAGGGCGAACACCGGGGAGCTGTTTTTT
CASSVARANTGELFF
>TRBJ1-3|NA|NA|TRBV19
TGTGCCAGTAGTATAGGTGCGTCTGGAAACACCATATATTTT
CASSIGASGNTIYF
>TRBJ2-3|TRBD2|NA|TRBV5-5
TGTGCCAGCAGCCCCTTGGCGGGAGTGGGGTTCACAGATACGCAGTATTTT
CASSPLAGVGFTDTQYF
>TRBJ2-7|TRBD2|NA|TRBV24-1
TGTGCCACCAGTGACACCGGGACTAGCGACTCCTACGAGCAGTACTTC
CATSDTGTSDSYEQYF